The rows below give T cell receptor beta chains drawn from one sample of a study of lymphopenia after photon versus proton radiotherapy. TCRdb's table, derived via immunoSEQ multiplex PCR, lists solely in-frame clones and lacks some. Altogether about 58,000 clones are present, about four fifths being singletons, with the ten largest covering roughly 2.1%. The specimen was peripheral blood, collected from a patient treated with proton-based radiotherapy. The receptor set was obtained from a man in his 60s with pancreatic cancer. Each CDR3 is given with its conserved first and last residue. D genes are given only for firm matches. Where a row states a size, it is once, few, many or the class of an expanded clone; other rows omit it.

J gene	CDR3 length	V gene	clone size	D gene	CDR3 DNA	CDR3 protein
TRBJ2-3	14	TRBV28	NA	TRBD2	TGTGCCAGCTCCCCTAGCGGCCGCACAGATACGCAGTATTTT	CASSPSGRTDTQYF
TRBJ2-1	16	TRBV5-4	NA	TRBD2	TGTGCCAGCAGCTTGGCCGGGCTAGCGGGGGGTAATGAGCAGTTCTTC	CASSLAGLAGGNEQFF
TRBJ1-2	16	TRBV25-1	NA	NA	TGTGCCAGCAGTGACTCCGGGACCGCGAGTAACTATGGCTACACCTTC	CASSDSGTASNYGYTF
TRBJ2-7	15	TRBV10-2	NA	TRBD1	TGCGCCAGCAGTGAAGCTAACAGGGGCTCCTACGAGCAGTACTTC	CASSEANRGSYEQYF
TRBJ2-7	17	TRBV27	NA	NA	TGTGCCAGCAGTTTAAGGGTGGCGGGCACGGTCTCCTACGAGCAGTACTTC	CASSLRVAGTVSYEQYF
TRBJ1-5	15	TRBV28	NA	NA	TGTGCCAGCAGCCCGATTCGTCGGAGCAATCAGCCCCAGCATTTT	CASSPIRRSNQPQHF
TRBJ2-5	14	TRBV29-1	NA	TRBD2	TGCAGCGTTGATAACGGACTAGCTGGAGAGACCCAGTACTTC	CSVDNGLAGETQYF
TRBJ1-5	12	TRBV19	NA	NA	TGTGCCACAGGGAGTCGGAGGCAGCCCCAGCATTTT	CATGSRRQPQHF
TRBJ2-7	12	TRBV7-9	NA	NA	TGTGCCAGCAGCTCAAGGGTGGACGAGCAGTACTTC	CASSSRVDEQYF
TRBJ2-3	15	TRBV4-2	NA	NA	TGTGCCAGCAGCACGTCGCTCGGGTACACAGATACGCAGTATTTT	CASSTSLGYTDTQYF
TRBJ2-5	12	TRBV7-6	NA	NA	TGTGCCAGCAGCCCGAGGGGGGAGACCCAGTACTTC	CASSPRGETQYF
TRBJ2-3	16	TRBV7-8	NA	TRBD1	TGTGCCAGCAGCTTCTCAGGACAGGCGGCGGGAGATACGCAGTATTTT	CASSFSGQAAGDTQYF
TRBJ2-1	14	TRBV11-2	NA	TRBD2	TGTGCCAGCAGCCAAATAGCGGGCCACAATGAGCAGTTCTTC	CASSQIAGHNEQFF
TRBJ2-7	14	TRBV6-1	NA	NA	TGTGCCAGCAGTGTCGACAGATTCTCCTACGAGCAGTACTTC	CASSVDRFSYEQYF
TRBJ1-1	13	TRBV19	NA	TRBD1	TGTGCCAGTAGGAGACAGGGGAACACTGAAGCTTTCTTT	CASRRQGNTEAFF
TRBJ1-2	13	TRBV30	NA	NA	TGTGCCTGGAGTCTCGAGGCTAACTATGGCTACACCTTC	CAWSLEANYGYTF
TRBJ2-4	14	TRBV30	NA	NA	TGTGCCTGGAGCGCCGTCGAGGGGAAAAACATTCAGTACTTC	CAWSAVEGKNIQYF
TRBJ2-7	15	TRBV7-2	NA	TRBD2	TGTGCCAGCAGCCGCCTGGGCCTAGCGGGCTACGAGCAGTACTTC	CASSRLGLAGYEQYF
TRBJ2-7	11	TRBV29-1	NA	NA	TGCAGCGTTGGGGGGGTCTACGAGCAGTACTTC	CSVGGVYEQYF
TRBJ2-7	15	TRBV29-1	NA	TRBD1	TGCAGCGTTCAGGAGGCCGGGACAGGGGGCGGAGAGCAGTACTTC	CSVQEAGTGGGEQYF
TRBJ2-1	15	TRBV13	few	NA	TGTGCCAGCAGCCTAGACTCAACCACCTACAATGAGCAGTTCTTC	CASSLDSTTYNEQFF
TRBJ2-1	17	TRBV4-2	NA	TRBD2	TGTGCCAGCAGCCAAAGGTTAGCGGGAGGTGTCTACAATGAGCAGTTCTTC	CASSQRLAGGVYNEQFF
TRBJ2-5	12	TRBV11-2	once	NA	TGTGCCAGCAGCTTAGGGGGACTCACCCAGTACTTC	CASSLGGLTQYF
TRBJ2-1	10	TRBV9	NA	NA	TGTGCCAGCGGAAACAATGAGCAGTTCTTC	CASGNNEQFF
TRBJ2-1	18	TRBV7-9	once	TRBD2	TGTGCCAGCAGCCTGGGCCGGGCTAGCGGGAGCCTCTACAATGAGCAGTTCTTC	CASSLGRASGSLYNEQFF
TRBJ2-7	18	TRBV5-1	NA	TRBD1	TGCGCCAGCAGCCCGTTCCCAGGGGGTGGGACAGGTTCCTACGAGCAGTACTTC	CASSPFPGGGTGSYEQYF
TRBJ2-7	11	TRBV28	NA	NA	TGTGGTGTAGGGAGCTCCTACGAGCAGTACTTC	CGVGSSYEQYF
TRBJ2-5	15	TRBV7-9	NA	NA	TGTGCCAGCAGCTTTTATAGGGACTTCCAAGAGACCCAGTACTTC	CASSFYRDFQETQYF
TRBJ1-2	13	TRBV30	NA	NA	TGTGCCTGGAGTGTAGAAGCTAACTATGGCTACACCTTC	CAWSVEANYGYTF
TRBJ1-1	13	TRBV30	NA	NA	TGTGCCTGTAGGGGACCCGTTAACACTGAAGCTTTCTTT	CACRGPVNTEAFF
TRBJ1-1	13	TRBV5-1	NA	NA	TGCGCCAGCAGCTTGTTCGGGAGCACTGAAGCTTTCTTT	CASSLFGSTEAFF
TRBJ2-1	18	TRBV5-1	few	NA	TGCGCCAGCAGCTTGGGGTACGGGGACCGCCGGGTGGGGAATGAGCAGTTCTTC	CASSLGYGDRRVGNEQFF
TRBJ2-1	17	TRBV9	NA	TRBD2	TGTGCCAGCAGGGGGCTCCGGGACGAAGCTAGCGGGAGGGCCCCGGTCTTC	CASRGLRDEASGRAPVF
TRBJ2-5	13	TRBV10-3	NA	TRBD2	TGTGCCATCAAGCGCCCGGGGGGGGAGACCCAGTACTTC	CAIKRPGGETQYF
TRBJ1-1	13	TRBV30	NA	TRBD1	TGTGCCTGGGGGAGGGGACAGGGTGAGGCCGCTTTCTTT	CAWGRGQGEAAFF
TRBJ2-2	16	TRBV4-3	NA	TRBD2	TGCGCCAGCAGCCCGGCGGGACTAGCGGTCACCGGGGAGCTGTTTTTT	CASSPAGLAVTGELFF
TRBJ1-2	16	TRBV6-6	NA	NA	TGTGCCAGCAGTTACTATGATCCCTACCGTTCCTATGGCTACACCTTC	CASSYYDPYRSYGYTF
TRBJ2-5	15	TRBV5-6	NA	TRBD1	TGTGCCAGCAGCTTGGACAGGGGGCGCAAAGAGACCCAGTACTTC	CASSLDRGRKETQYF
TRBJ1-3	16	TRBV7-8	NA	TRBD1	TGTGCCAGCAGCTTCCCGACAGGGAGCTCTGGAAACACCATATATTTT	CASSFPTGSSGNTIYF
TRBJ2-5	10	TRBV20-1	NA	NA	TGCAGTGGGGGTATGGAGACCCAGTACTTC	CSGGMETQYF
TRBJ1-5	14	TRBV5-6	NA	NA	TGTGCCAGCAGCTTGGCAGGCACCAATCAGCCCCAGCATTTT	CASSLAGTNQPQHF
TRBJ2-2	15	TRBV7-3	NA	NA	TGTGCCAGCAGGCCGGGACTGTCGAACACCGGGGAGCTGTTTTTT	CASRPGLSNTGELFF
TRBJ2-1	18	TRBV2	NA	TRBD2	TGTGCCAGCAGTGAAGCGTGGGGTTCTGGCGGGAGGGCCAGTGGGCAGTTCTTC	CASSEAWGSGGRASGQFF
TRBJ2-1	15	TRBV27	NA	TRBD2	TGTGCCAGCAGTTCTGGACTAGCGGGAGAAGGTGAGCAGTTCTTC	CASSSGLAGEGEQFF
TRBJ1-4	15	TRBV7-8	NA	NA	TGTGCCAGCAGCTTAAGTTGGGGAGGGGGTGAAAAACTGTTTTTT	CASSLSWGGGEKLFF